These 21 T cell receptor beta chains originate from one sample sequenced in a study of T cells in Graves' hyperthyroidism and ophthalmopathy. RNA transcripts served as the template for amplifying TCR beta CDR3 regions. The TCR CDR3 was amplified in a first-round RT-PCR using the HTBI primer set. TCRdb re-called the multiplex PCR reads with MiXCR, one entry per CDR3 protein. The sample includes some 760,000 distinct CDR3 sequences, 12% to 15% of them seen just once. The sequenced sample consisted of blood. These receptors were taken from a woman aged 18 to 35 with Graves' hyperthyroidism.

The chain joins TRBV19 to TRBJ2-1; D remains ambiguous. This CDR3 comprises 14 residues. Germline V gene sequence: CDR1 LNHDA, CDR2 SQIVND (reference sequence). V was clipped by 3 bases and J by 3 bases, with 9 bases between them. Here the CDR3 DNA reads TGTGCCAGTAGTATGGTAGGTGGCTACAATGAGCAGTTCTTC. It codes for CASSMVGGYNEQFF.

This clonotype has at least ten counts. J is TRBJ2-1 and V is TRBV20-1, with 7 bases lining up with TRBD2. V lost 3 bases, J lost 4 bases, and 9 bases stayed unmatched. This CDR3 has 15 residues. Germline V gene sequence: CDR1 DFQATT, CDR2 SNEGSKA (reference sequence). The CDR3 DNA reads as TGCAGTGCTAGCATTAGGACTAGTGCATACAATGAGCAGTTCTTC. Translated, it gives CSASIRTSAYNEQFF.

The chain has TRBV6-2 or TRBV6-3 and TRBJ1-5; D ambiguous. In germline, CDR1 is MNHEY, CDR2 SVGEGT. The CDR3 sequence is 14 residues long. The V gene lost 6 bases and the J gene lost 3 bases, with 12 bases spanning the gap. The CDR3 DNA follows: TGTGCCAGCAGAAGGATAGATTACAATCAGCCCCAGCATTTT. This translates into CASRRIDYNQPQHF.

The table lists this clonotype with many counts. The chain is built from TRBV2 and TRBJ2-5; TRBD1 matches 7 bases. Germline V gene sequence: CDR1 SNHLY, CDR2 FYNNEI. Trimming cost V 4 bases and J 4 bases; bases outside gene matches: 6. CDR3 length: 14 amino acids. This CDR3 is CASSARTGVETQYF. Written as DNA, the CDR3 is TGTGCCAGCAGTGCCCGAACAGGGGTAGAGACCCAGTACTTC.

In this sample, this clonotype turned up many times. The chain links TRBV11-3 to TRBJ2-7; D may be TRBD1 (5 bases). V was shortened by 5 bases and J by 3 bases, with 14 bases between the two germline ends. The CDR3 extends over 14 amino acids. Germline values: CDR1 SGHNT, CDR2 YENEEA. This CDR3 reads CASSKQDQDYEQYF. The CDR3 bases are TGTGCCAGCAGCAAACAGGACCAAGACTACGAGCAGTACTTC.

A note on this clonotype: One end of the junction is discordant with germline, which a read error may explain. This chain links TRBV7-6 with TRBJ2-6, with D possibly TRBD1 on 5 matching bases. This CDR3 comprises 14 residues. Germline loops: CDR1 SGHVS, CDR2 FNYEAQ. The CDR3 coding sequence is TGTGCCAGCAGCTATGCCTCTGGGGCCAACGACCTGACTTTC. Translating gives CASSYASGANDLTF.

The V call is TRBV12-3 or TRBV12-4, the J call TRBJ2-6; TRBD1 might be the D (5 bases). V was trimmed by 6 bases and J by 0 bases, leaving 15 bases between them. The CDR3 loop spans 17 amino acids. The CDR3, as DNA: TGTGCCAGCAGCGCCAGGGAAACCTCCTCTGGGGCCAACGTCCTGACTTTC. This sequence encodes CASSARETSSGANVLTF.

This clonotype occurred once. The chain has TRBV3-1 and TRBJ1-2, with a weak D call TRBD1 (5 bases). Trimming cost V 3 bases and J 3 bases, with 8 bases left between them. Germline-derived CDR1 and CDR2 are LGHDT and YNNKEL (reference sequence). The CDR3 sequence is 13 residues long. CDR3 sequence reads: CASSHREDYGYTF. The CDR3 coding sequence is TGTGCCAGCAGCCACAGGGAGGACTATGGCTACACCTTC.

This clonotype was counted a few times. The rearrangement joins TRBV30 to TRBJ1-6; D perhaps matches TRBD1 (6 bases). V was shortened by 1 base and J by 7 bases, with 11 bases between the two germline ends. This CDR3 is built from 14 residues. Germline CDR1 is GTSNPN and CDR2 is SVGIG (reference sequence). DNA for the CDR3: TGTGCCTGGAGTGGGAACAGGGAGAATTCACCCCTCCACTTT. It is translated as CAWSGNRENSPLHF.

The table lists this clonotype with many counts. V and J are TRBV6-6 and TRBJ2-5; D is possibly TRBD2 (6 bases). CDR1 MNHNY and CDR2 SVGAGI come from the germline V gene (reference sequence). The germline V and J ends were trimmed by 2 bases and 5 bases, with 18 bases remaining between them. This CDR3 has 16 amino acids. CDR3 loop: CASSYRTMGGSETQYF. The DNA for the CDR3 is TGTGCCAGCAGTTACCGGACGATGGGGGGTTCCGAGACCCAGTACTTC.

This clonotype was observed at least ten times. The chain's CDR3 is CASSDTLPYEQYF. Written as DNA, the CDR3 is TGTGCCAGCAGTGACACACTACCCTACGAGCAGTACTTC. The chain employs TRBV2 and TRBJ2-7, with D uncertain. The germline gives CDR1 SNHLY, CDR2 FYNNEI. Trimming pared 3 bases from V and 2 bases from J, leaving 8 bases between. There are 13 residues in the CDR3.

This clonotype occurred many times. The CDR3 DNA reads as TGTGCCAGCAGTGTTTCGATAGTTCGTCAAGAGACCCAGTACTTC. Protein: CASSVSIVRQETQYF. The rearrangement joins TRBV6-1 to TRBJ2-5; D is uncertain. The CDR3 extends over 15 amino acids. In germline, CDR1 is MNHNS, CDR2 SASEGT. The germline V and J ends were trimmed by 4 bases and 2 bases, with 14 bases remaining between them.

V and J are TRBV28 and TRBJ2-6; D perhaps matches TRBD1 (5 bases). Germline CDR1 and CDR2: MDHEN and SYDVKM. Trimming took 8 bases from V and 2 from J, leaving 22 bases between them. This CDR3 has 18 amino acids. CDR3 coding DNA: TGTGCCAGCGGCAAACCCCCGACAGAACCCACTGGGGCCAACGTCCTGACTTTC. Amino acid sequence: CASGKPPTEPTGANVLTF.

This clonotype was detected ten times or more. This chain joins TRBV2 and TRBJ1-1; the D gene is possibly TRBD1 (6 bases). The V end lost 6 bases, the J end lost 1 base, and 9 bases lay between the germline ends. CDR1 SNHLY and CDR2 FYNNEI come from the germline V gene. The CDR3 loop spans 13 amino acids. The CDR3 region has the DNA TGTGCCAGCAGCGGGACATGGAACACTGAAGCTTTCTTT. It specifies CASSGTWNTEAFF.

This clonotype showed up many times. The chain links TRBV11-3 to TRBJ2-1, with D possibly being TRBD2 (6 bases). Germline V gene sequence: CDR1 SGHNT, CDR2 YENEEA. V was clipped by 2 bases and J by 0 bases, with 17 bases between them. The CDR3 is 18 residues long. CDR3 protein: CASSLLRAGRVSYNEQFF. The CDR3 nucleotides read TGTGCCAGCAGCTTATTACGGGCGGGACGCGTCTCCTACAATGAGCAGTTCTTC.

This clonotype showed up just a few times. The chain links TRBV29-1 to TRBJ1-2; D uncertain. The length of the CDR3 is 14 residues. Germline-derived CDR1 and CDR2 are SQVTM and ANQGSEA. V was cut by 7 bases and J by 8 bases, with 23 bases left in between. This CDR3 is CSAPSPGARGGYTF. The DNA for the CDR3 is TGCAGCGCCCCATCGCCAGGCGCCCGCGGGGGCTACACCTTC.

This clonotype was picked up a small number of times. The V call is TRBV7-9, the J call TRBJ1-5; 7 bases line up with TRBD1. This CDR3 is built from 12 residues. After removal of 1 base from V and 10 bases from J, the junction contained 1 base not matched to a gene. Germline CDR1 reads SEHNR; CDR2 reads FQNEAQ (reference sequence). CDR3 protein: CASSLGDSPQHF. The CDR3 nucleotides read TGTGCCAGCAGCTTAGGGGACAGCCCCCAGCATTTT.

This clonotype was found a few times. The V and J genes are TRBV24-1 and TRBJ2-2; 7 nucleotides line up with TRBD1. Germline V gene lookup returns CDR1 KGHDR and CDR2 SFDVKD. CDR3 length: 17 amino acids. With 3 bases clipped from V and 6 bases from J, the junction kept 12 bases outside the gene matches. The CDR3 sequence is CATSDHDRVQMAGELFF. The CDR3 nucleotides read TGTGCCACCAGTGATCATGACAGGGTCCAAATGGCCGGGGAGCTGTTTTTT.

This clonotype was counted only a few times. This rearrangement joins TRBV2 to TRBJ2-7; 7 bases line up with TRBD2. Germline CDR1 is SNHLY and CDR2 is FYNNEI. Trimming removed 10 bases from V and 3 bases from J; junction bases left unmatched: 12. This CDR3 has 14 amino acids. CDR3 loop: CAIKRPGGSYEQYF. DNA of the CDR3: TGTGCCATAAAGAGGCCGGGGGGAAGCTACGAGCAGTACTTC. Based on the CDR3 plus reference TRBV2 and TRBJ2-7, the full variable domain is EPEVTQTPSHQVTQMGQEVILRCVPISNHLYFYWYRQILGQKVEFLVSFYNNEISEKSEIFDDQFSVERPDGSNFTLKIRSTKLEDSAMYFCAIKRPGGSYEQYFGPGTRLTVT.

The rearrangement links TRBV28 to TRBJ1-5, with D unclear. The CDR3 contains 15 residues. The V gene lost 5 bases and the J gene lost 2 bases, with 13 bases spanning the gap. Germline values: CDR1 MDHEN, CDR2 SYDVKM. CDR3 sequence: CASSLPGGGNQPQHF. The CDR3 DNA reads TGTGCCAGCAGTCTCCCCGGTGGGGGCAATCAGCCCCAGCATTTT.

This clonotype was counted ten times or more. This sequence joins TRBV4-3 and TRBJ1-2; no clear D gene. Germline V gene data show CDR1 as LGHNA and CDR2 as YSLEER. This CDR3 has 15 amino acids. The ends were cut back, 1 base at V and 3 bases at J, with 12 bases in the middle. The CDR3 DNA sequence: TGCGCCAGCAGCCAAGGGGAGGGCTGGGACTATGGCTACACCTTC. Amino acid sequence: CASSQGEGWDYGYTF.